These T cell receptor beta chains were read from a single sample in a study of T cells in Graves' hyperthyroidism and ophthalmopathy. TCRdb recomputed calls from the multiplex PCR reads with MiXCR, one row per CDR3 protein. The table has about 500,000 distinct CDR3 sequences, approximately 17% seen once. The sequenced sample consisted of blood. These receptors were obtained from a young woman with Graves' ophthalmopathy. CDR3s include the opening cysteine and the closing phenylalanine or tryptophan. The order of the fields is clone size, J gene, D gene, V gene, CDR3 protein, CDR3 DNA. The D gene is left open where the match is weak. Some rows mark clone size as missing; the rest say once, few, many or name a class of expanded clone.

clone_size: NA; j_call: TRBJ1-1; d_call: TRBD1; v_call: TRBV7-9; cdr3_aa: CASNPGDRGGGNTEAFF; cdr3_nt: TGTGCCAGCAACCCAGGGGACAGGGGAGGGGGAAACACTGAAGCTTTCTTT
clone_size: many; j_call: TRBJ1-6; d_call: NA; v_call: TRBV11-2; cdr3_aa: CASSIDGRVSSPLHF; cdr3_nt: TGTGCCAGCAGCATCGACGGGCGGGTTAGTTCACCCCTCCACTTT
clone_size: many; j_call: TRBJ2-5; d_call: TRBD2; v_call: TRBV28; cdr3_aa: CASSPLGREETQYF; cdr3_nt: TGTGCCAGCAGCCCCCTGGGGAGGGAAGAGACCCAGTACTTC
clone_size: many; j_call: TRBJ1-1; d_call: NA; v_call: TRBV30; cdr3_aa: CAWSDNRYTEAFF; cdr3_nt: TGTGCCTGGAGTGATAACAGGTACACTGAAGCTTTCTTT
clone_size: NA; j_call: TRBJ2-7; d_call: TRBD1; v_call: TRBV19; cdr3_aa: CASSSQGVVYEQYF; cdr3_nt: TGTGCCAGTAGCTCACAGGGGGTCGTCTACGAGCAGTACTTC
clone_size: many; j_call: TRBJ2-7; d_call: NA; v_call: TRBV6-1; cdr3_aa: CASSDWTVTSYEQYF; cdr3_nt: TGTGCCAGCAGTGATTGGACAGTTACCTCCTACGAGCAGTACTTC
clone_size: many; j_call: TRBJ2-7; d_call: NA; v_call: TRBV6-1; cdr3_aa: CASSYRAESSYEQYF; cdr3_nt: TGTGCCAGCAGTTACAGGGCGGAAAGCTCCTACGAGCAGTACTTC
clone_size: many; j_call: TRBJ2-5; d_call: TRBD2; v_call: TRBV7-9; cdr3_aa: CASSPPGLHQETQYF; cdr3_nt: TGTGCCAGCAGCCCACCGGGACTACATCAAGAGACCCAGTACTTC
clone_size: few; j_call: TRBJ1-2; d_call: NA; v_call: TRBV3-1; cdr3_aa: CASSQDRITNYGYTF; cdr3_nt: TGTGCCAGCAGCCAAGATAGGATAACTAACTATGGCTACACCTTC
clone_size: NA; j_call: TRBJ2-7; d_call: NA; v_call: TRBV30; cdr3_aa: CAWMTGTFNEQYF; cdr3_nt: TGTGCCTGGATGACCGGGACGTTCAACGAGCAGTACTTC
clone_size: NA; j_call: TRBJ2-7; d_call: TRBD1; v_call: TRBV7-9; cdr3_aa: CASSLVRQGGLTYEQYF; cdr3_nt: TGTGCCAGCAGCTTAGTCCGACAGGGGGGTCTTACCTACGAGCAGTACTTC
clone_size: NA; j_call: TRBJ1-2; d_call: NA; v_call: TRBV19; cdr3_aa: CASTDFDGTNYGYTF; cdr3_nt: TGTGCCAGTACCGATTTTGACGGAACTAACTATGGCTACACCTTC
clone_size: NA; j_call: TRBJ1-1; d_call: TRBD1; v_call: TRBV6-1; cdr3_aa: CASSAGTQGDTEAFF; cdr3_nt: TGTGCCAGCAGCGCAGGGACCCAGGGGGACACTGAAGCTTTCTTT
clone_size: many; j_call: TRBJ2-3; d_call: NA; v_call: TRBV7-9; cdr3_aa: CASSLLGFADTQYF; cdr3_nt: TGTGCCAGCAGCTTATTAGGCTTCGCAGATACGCAGTATTTT
clone_size: NA; j_call: TRBJ2-3; d_call: TRBD2; v_call: TRBV7-9; cdr3_aa: CASSLVLAGPADTQYF; cdr3_nt: TGTGCCAGCAGCCTCGTACTAGCGGGACCCGCAGATACGCAGTATTTT
clone_size: NA; j_call: TRBJ2-2; d_call: TRBD1; v_call: TRBV12-3/TRBV12-4; cdr3_aa: CASSFPGTGESGELFF; cdr3_nt: TGTGCCAGCAGTTTCCCCGGGACAGGGGAGTCCGGGGAGCTGTTTTTT
clone_size: many; j_call: TRBJ1-1; d_call: NA; v_call: TRBV3-1; cdr3_aa: CASSQALPGGNTEAFF; cdr3_nt: TGTGCCAGCAGCCAGGCTCTCCCGGGGGGGAACACTGAAGCTTTCTTT
clone_size: NA; j_call: TRBJ2-3; d_call: NA; v_call: TRBV9; cdr3_aa: CASSVRDTTDTQYF; cdr3_nt: TGTGCCAGCAGCGTCAGGGACACCACAGATACGCAGTATTTT
clone_size: few; j_call: TRBJ1-5; d_call: NA; v_call: TRBV5-1; cdr3_aa: CASSLYGNSNQPQHF; cdr3_nt: TGCGCCAGCAGCTTGTATGGGAATAGCAATCAGCCCCAGCATTTT
clone_size: NA; j_call: TRBJ2-7; d_call: NA; v_call: TRBV7-9; cdr3_aa: CASSLPGGYEQYF; cdr3_nt: TGTGCCAGCAGCCTCCCCGGGGGATACGAGCAGTACTTC
clone_size: few; j_call: TRBJ1-2; d_call: NA; v_call: TRBV4-3; cdr3_aa: CASSQDPTENYGYTF; cdr3_nt: TGCGCCAGCAGCCAAGATCCGACGGAAAACTATGGCTACACCTTC
clone_size: many; j_call: TRBJ2-1; d_call: TRBD2; v_call: TRBV29-1; cdr3_aa: CSGIAGGPHNEQFF; cdr3_nt: TGCAGCGGCATAGCGGGAGGGCCTCACAATGAGCAGTTCTTC
clone_size: few; j_call: TRBJ1-5; d_call: NA; v_call: TRBV11-2; cdr3_aa: CASSLESGAGQPQHF; cdr3_nt: TGTGCCAGCAGCTTAGAGTCGGGGGCGGGACAGCCCCAGCATTTT
clone_size: few; j_call: TRBJ2-6; d_call: NA; v_call: TRBV11-2; cdr3_aa: CASSFAAGANVLTF; cdr3_nt: TGTGCCAGCAGCTTCGCGGCTGGGGCCAACGTCCTGACTTTC
clone_size: many; j_call: TRBJ2-3; d_call: NA; v_call: TRBV2; cdr3_aa: CASSGDSKSSTDTQYF; cdr3_nt: TGTGCCAGCAGCGGGGACTCTAAGTCTAGCACAGATACGCAGTATTTT
clone_size: few; j_call: TRBJ2-2; d_call: NA; v_call: TRBV18; cdr3_aa: CASSPAQETGELFF; cdr3_nt: TGTGCCAGCTCACCAGCACAGGAGACCGGGGAGCTGTTTTTT
clone_size: many; j_call: TRBJ1-1; d_call: NA; v_call: TRBV5-8; cdr3_aa: CASSLEGGWTEAFF; cdr3_nt: TGTGCCAGCAGCTTGGAGGGGGGGTGGACTGAAGCTTTCTTT
clone_size: NA; j_call: TRBJ2-1; d_call: NA; v_call: TRBV30; cdr3_aa: CAWDTLYSPGDPSSYNEQFF; cdr3_nt: TGTGCCTGGGACACCCTATACAGTCCTGGGGACCCTAGCTCCTACAATGAGCAGTTCTTC
clone_size: many; j_call: TRBJ2-7; d_call: NA; v_call: TRBV20-1; cdr3_aa: CSASREASFYDEQYF; cdr3_nt: TGCAGTGCCTCGAGAGAAGCTAGCTTCTACGACGAGCAGTACTTC
clone_size: few; j_call: TRBJ2-1; d_call: NA; v_call: TRBV4-3; cdr3_aa: CASSQAPGRGVNNEQFF; cdr3_nt: TGCGCCAGCAGCCAAGCCCCCGGTCGGGGAGTGAACAATGAGCAGTTCTTC
clone_size: NA; j_call: TRBJ2-3; d_call: TRBD2; v_call: TRBV12-5; cdr3_aa: CASGLGLAGADTQYF; cdr3_nt: TGTGCTAGTGGTTTGGGACTAGCGGGGGCTGATACGCAGTATTTT
clone_size: many; j_call: TRBJ2-1; d_call: NA; v_call: TRBV12-3/TRBV12-4; cdr3_aa: CASRPQGGAYNEQFF; cdr3_nt: TGTGCCAGCAGACCGCAGGGGGGAGCCTACAATGAGCAGTTCTTC
clone_size: NA; j_call: TRBJ2-3; d_call: TRBD2; v_call: TRBV7-3; cdr3_aa: CASTRLAVLLTDTQYF; cdr3_nt: TGTGCCAGCACCCGACTAGCGGTTCTTCTCACAGATACGCAGTATTTT
clone_size: many; j_call: TRBJ1-1; d_call: TRBD1; v_call: TRBV29-1; cdr3_aa: CSVDWAQGANTEAFF; cdr3_nt: TGCAGCGTTGATTGGGCCCAGGGGGCGAACACTGAAGCTTTCTTT
clone_size: many; j_call: TRBJ2-5; d_call: TRBD1; v_call: TRBV2; cdr3_aa: CAGVGQQQETQYF; cdr3_nt: TGTGCCGGTGTGGGACAGCAGCAAGAGACCCAGTACTTC
clone_size: many; j_call: TRBJ2-1; d_call: NA; v_call: TRBV11-2; cdr3_aa: CASSPPPGTENEQFF; cdr3_nt: TGTGCCAGCAGCCCCCCGCCCGGGACCGAAAATGAGCAGTTCTTC
clone_size: many; j_call: TRBJ2-7; d_call: NA; v_call: TRBV6-1; cdr3_aa: CASSDVGYEQYF; cdr3_nt: TGTGCCAGCAGTGATGTAGGGTACGAGCAGTACTTC
clone_size: many; j_call: TRBJ2-5; d_call: TRBD2; v_call: TRBV2; cdr3_aa: CASSEEGGETQYF; cdr3_nt: TGTGCCAGCAGTGAAGAGGGAGGGGAGACCCAGTACTTC
clone_size: few; j_call: TRBJ1-5; d_call: NA; v_call: TRBV15; cdr3_aa: CATSVSRTERNNQPQHF; cdr3_nt: TGTGCCACCAGCGTATCGAGGACAGAAAGAAACAATCAGCCCCAGCATTTT
clone_size: few; j_call: TRBJ2-2; d_call: TRBD1; v_call: TRBV7-8; cdr3_aa: CASSPRQGIGELFF; cdr3_nt: TGTGCCAGCAGCCCCCGACAGGGAATCGGGGAGCTGTTTTTT
clone_size: many; j_call: TRBJ1-5; d_call: NA; v_call: TRBV28; cdr3_aa: CASRLAGNNQPQHF; cdr3_nt: TGTGCCAGCAGGCTCGCAGGTAACAATCAGCCCCAGCATTTT
clone_size: NA; j_call: TRBJ2-2; d_call: NA; v_call: TRBV4-2; cdr3_aa: CASSQDLVASQGSTPGELFF; cdr3_nt: TGTGCCAGCAGCCAAGATCTAGTGGCTAGCCAGGGGTCTACACCCGGGGAGCTGTTTTTT
clone_size: NA; j_call: TRBJ1-6; d_call: TRBD1; v_call: TRBV24-1; cdr3_aa: CATRDRGVNSPLHF; cdr3_nt: TGTGCCACGAGGGACAGGGGTGTCAATTCACCCCTCCACTTT
clone_size: NA; j_call: TRBJ2-7; d_call: NA; v_call: TRBV30; cdr3_aa: CAWTRLESQFGFYEQYF; cdr3_nt: TGTGCCTGGACCCGCTTAGAGAGCCAGTTCGGGTTTTACGAGCAGTACTTC
clone_size: many; j_call: TRBJ1-5; d_call: TRBD1; v_call: TRBV20-1; cdr3_aa: CSASDRGHQPQHF; cdr3_nt: TGCAGTGCCTCCGACAGGGGTCATCAGCCCCAGCATTTT
clone_size: few; j_call: TRBJ2-1; d_call: NA; v_call: TRBV9; cdr3_aa: CASSPRDSEQFF; cdr3_nt: TGTGCCAGCAGCCCCAGGGATAGTGAGCAGTTCTTC
clone_size: few; j_call: TRBJ1-2; d_call: NA; v_call: TRBV5-1; cdr3_aa: CASSRTRERLYGYTF; cdr3_nt: TGCGCCAGCAGCAGGACCCGGGAGCGCCTCTATGGCTACACCTTC
clone_size: NA; j_call: TRBJ2-7; d_call: NA; v_call: TRBV27; cdr3_aa: CASRLQGSPYEQYF; cdr3_nt: TGCGCCAGCAGATTACAGGGATCGCCCTACGAGCAGTACTTC
clone_size: few; j_call: TRBJ1-1; d_call: NA; v_call: TRBV29-1; cdr3_aa: CSVESGDPEAFF; cdr3_nt: TGCAGCGTTGAGAGTGGGGATCCTGAAGCTTTCTTT
clone_size: NA; j_call: TRBJ2-7; d_call: TRBD1; v_call: TRBV28; cdr3_aa: CASSLFPGQGTDEQYF; cdr3_nt: TGTGCCAGCAGTTTATTTCCGGGACAGGGCACGGACGAGCAGTACTTC
clone_size: many; j_call: TRBJ2-7; d_call: NA; v_call: TRBV27; cdr3_aa: CASGISSYEQYF; cdr3_nt: TGTGCCAGCGGGATTAGCTCCTACGAGCAGTACTTC
clone_size: NA; j_call: TRBJ1-2; d_call: NA; v_call: TRBV19; cdr3_aa: CASSKSELSSDGYTF; cdr3_nt: TGTGCCAGTAGTAAGTCAGAGCTATCTTCTGATGGCTACACCTTC
clone_size: NA; j_call: TRBJ1-2; d_call: NA; v_call: TRBV7-2; cdr3_aa: CPGTDGNYGYTF; cdr3_nt: TGCCCCGGGACGGATGGTAACTATGGCTACACCTTC
clone_size: NA; j_call: TRBJ1-2; d_call: NA; v_call: TRBV12-3/TRBV12-4; cdr3_aa: CASSLAPRADGYTF; cdr3_nt: TGTGCCAGCAGTTTAGCGCCTAGGGCGGATGGCTACACCTTC
clone_size: many; j_call: TRBJ2-1; d_call: TRBD1; v_call: TRBV2; cdr3_aa: CANSEFQGQGTLNEQFF; cdr3_nt: TGTGCCAACAGTGAGTTCCAGGGACAGGGAACCCTCAATGAGCAGTTCTTC
clone_size: NA; j_call: TRBJ1-5; d_call: NA; v_call: TRBV20-1; cdr3_aa: CSARYSEGLVQPQHF; cdr3_nt: TGCAGTGCTAGATATTCGGAGGGGTTGGTTCAGCCCCAGCATTTT
clone_size: NA; j_call: TRBJ2-1; d_call: TRBD1; v_call: TRBV6-1; cdr3_aa: CASIVGAGGNKFF; cdr3_nt: TGTGCCTCAATCGTAGGGGCAGGGGGCAATAAGTTCTTC
clone_size: many; j_call: TRBJ1-2; d_call: TRBD1; v_call: TRBV11-2; cdr3_aa: CASSPGQAHYGYTF; cdr3_nt: TGTGCCAGCAGCCCGGGACAGGCCCACTATGGCTACACCTTC
clone_size: NA; j_call: TRBJ2-1; d_call: NA; v_call: TRBV4-1; cdr3_aa: CASSQDLPNEQFF; cdr3_nt: TGCGCCAGCAGCCAAGATCTACCGAATGAGCAGTTCTTC